The 2 T cell receptor beta chains below were found in one sample sequenced in a study of OX40 agonist ivuxolimab in advanced cancers. Libraries were prepared by immunoSEQ multiplex PCR; TCRdb keeps only in-frame clonotypes and omits some of them. The table shows under 110,000 clones, with around nine tenths occurring only once. The specimen comprised CD4+ or CD8+ T cells sorted from blood, sampled in a trial of the OX40 agonist ivuxolimab. The source is an adult with an advanced solid tumor such as melanoma, head and neck, liver or kidney cancer.

This chain joins TRBV7-2 and TRBJ1-6, with D unclear. The CDR3 consists of 16 residues. Germline V CDR1 and CDR2: SGHTA, FQGNSA. Trimming took off 7 bases at V and 8 bases at J, with 21 bases between the two ends. The CDR3 region is CASNRALRQNDSPLHF. The CDR3 coding sequence is TGTGCCAGCAACAGAGCTCTGCGGCAGAACGATTCACCCCTCCACTTT. The full variable domain, with the rest looked up from reference TRBV7-2 and TRBJ1-6, is GAGVSQSPSNKVTEKGKDVELRCDPISGHTALYWYRQSLGQGLEFLIYFQGNSAPDKSGLPSDRFSAERTGGSVSTLTIQRTQQEDSAVYLCASNRALRQNDSPLHFGNGTRLTVT.

This clone was detected once. The CDR3 DNA sequence: TGCGCCAGCAGCCAGGGCAGGGTAAGGTCTGGGGCCAACGTCCTGACTTTC. Translated: CASSQGRVRSGANVLTF. The chain links TRBV4-1 to TRBJ2-6, with D tentatively TRBD1 (5 bases). The ends were cut back, 3 bases at V and 1 base at J, with 13 bases in the middle. Germline V CDR1 and CDR2: MGHRA, YSYEKL. The CDR3 contains 17 residues.